Each of the 8 T cell receptor beta chains below was sequenced from the same sample in a study of blood T cell repertoires in COVID-19. Libraries were prepared by immunoSEQ multiplex PCR; TCRdb keeps only in-frame clonotypes and omits some of them. This table has some 490,000 clones, roughly nine tenths appearing once. The sequenced sample was PBMCs or T cells enriched from blood (not recorded which). These receptors were obtained from a woman aged 55-69 years who had recovered from COVID-19.

The V gene is TRBV30, the J gene TRBJ1-5; 8 bases fit TRBD1. J lost 7 bases, V lost 1 base, and 3 bases had no gene match. This CDR3 spans 13 amino acids. The germline CDR1 and CDR2 sequences are GTSNPN and SVGIG (reference sequence). CDR3 bases: TGTGCCTGGAGTGGACAGGGGAAACAGCCCCAGCATTTT. Its translation is CAWSGQGKQPQHF.

The chain combines TRBV28 with TRBJ1-6, with no clear D. Germline CDR1 is MDHEN and CDR2 is SYDVKM. CDR3 length equals 16 residues. Trimming cost V 6 bases and J 0 bases, with 12 bases left between them. The CDR3 sequence: CASSPSRSSYNSPLHF. The CDR3 region has the DNA TGTGCCAGCAGCCCCTCGCGGAGCTCCTATAATTCACCCCTCCACTTT.

V is TRBV6-1 and J is TRBJ1-6; TRBD1 aligns across 8 bases. V gave up 4 bases and J gave up 19 bases; unmatched junction bases: 21. The CDR3 covers 16 residues. Germline CDR1 is MNHNS and CDR2 is SASEGT. The CDR3 here is CASSVTGTGALQGGHF. The CDR3 DNA reads TGTGCCAGCAGTGTTACCGGGACAGGTGCCCTTCAGGGTGGTCACTTT.

V usage is TRBV19 and J usage is TRBJ2-2; 13 bases align to TRBD2. The CDR3 runs to 16 residues. Germline assignment: CDR1 LNHDA and CDR2 SQIVND (reference sequence). The V segment lost 3 bases and the J segment 6 bases; nucleotides outside the gene matches: 4. The CDR3 loop is CASSILTSGGAGELFF. The CDR3 DNA sequence: TGTGCCAGTAGTATCCTCACTAGCGGGGGGGCCGGGGAGCTGTTTTTT.

This clone was seen more than once but under ten times. The chain carries TRBV7-9 and TRBJ1-2; perhaps TRBD1 as D (5 bases). The V gene's germline CDR1 is SEHNR and CDR2 FQNEAQ (reference sequence). The CDR3 covers 14 residues. V lost 5 bases and J 5 bases, leaving 15 bases between the germline ends. The CDR3, as DNA: TGTGCCAGCAGCCGCGGGGCTCAGTTTTATGGCTACACCTTC. Its protein is CASSRGAQFYGYTF. The full variable domain, with the rest looked up from reference TRBV7-9 and TRBJ1-2, is DTGVSQNPRHKITKRGQNVTFRCDPISEHNRLYWYRQTLGQGPEFLTYFQNEAQLEKSRLLSDRFSAERPKGSFSTLEIQRTEQGDSAMYLCASSRGAQFYGYTFGSGTRLTVV.

V is TRBV7-9 and J is TRBJ1-6; the D is unclear. The CDR3 totals 16 residues. Germline V gene lookup returns CDR1 SEHNR and CDR2 FQNEAQ (reference sequence). The germline V and J ends were trimmed by 1 base and 9 bases, with 16 bases remaining between them. In DNA, the CDR3 is TGTGCCAGCAGCTTAGAACGGGAGGCTTCTGGTTCACCCCTCCACTTT. It codes for CASSLEREASGSPLHF.

The chain recombines TRBV5-6 with TRBJ2-3, with 11 bases lining up with TRBD2. This CDR3 has 15 amino acids. The germline gives CDR1 SGHDT, CDR2 YYEEEE. The trim removed 4 bases at V and 0 bases at J, leaving 1 base unmatched. The CDR3 DNA sequence: TGTGCCAGCAGCCGACTAGCGGGAAGCACAGATACGCAGTATTTT. Protein sequence: CASSRLAGSTDTQYF. Combining the CDR3 with reference TRBV5-6 and TRBJ2-3 gives the whole variable domain DAGVTQSPTHLIKTRGQQVTLRCSPKSGHDTVSWYQQALGQGPQFIFQYYEEEERQRGNFPDRFSGHQFPNYSSELNVNALLLGDSALYLCASSRLAGSTDTQYFGPGTRLTVL.

The V gene is TRBV7-8, the J gene TRBJ1-2; D is possibly TRBD1 (5 bases). CDR1 is SGHVS and CDR2 is FQNEAQ in the germline V gene. V shed 4 bases and J shed 2 bases, with 14 bases lying between them. CDR3 length: 15 residues. This chain's CDR3 is CASSSAGGINYGYTF. Written as DNA, the CDR3 is TGTGCCAGCAGCTCCGCGGGGGGAATAAACTATGGCTACACCTTC.